This T cell receptor beta chain emerged from a study of T cells in Graves' hyperthyroidism and ophthalmopathy. Findings of the study overall: Blood also held most thyroid clonotypes expanded beyond 0.001.

CDR1 SGHTA and CDR2 FQGNSA come from the germline V gene. This CDR3 has 14 residues. V was trimmed by 3 bases and J by 2 bases, leaving 11 bases between them. This clonotype showed up many times. Its antigen is as yet unknown. RNA transcripts provided the source from which TCR beta CDR3 regions were amplified. First-round RT-PCR targeting the TCR CDR3 was performed with the HTBI primer set. MiXCR, run by TCRdb on the multiplex PCR reads, gives a single entry per CDR3 protein. In the table there are some 770,000 distinct CDR3 sequences, about 17% of which are singletons. Input material: blood. The origin of this receptor is a man aged 18 to 35 with Graves' hyperthyroidism. The chain couples TRBV7-2 to TRBJ2-7; possibly TRBD1 or TRBD2 for D (5 bases each). DNA of the CDR3: TGTGCCAGCAGCTTGGGACCTACCCCCTACGAGCAGTACTTC. Translation: CASSLGPTPYEQYF.